Listed below are T cell receptor beta chains from one sample, sequenced in a study of blood T cell repertoires in COVID-19. Clones were read by immunoSEQ multiplex PCR, and TCRdb kept only the in-frame ones, dropping some. Seen here are hundreds of thousands of clones, approximately 85% observed once, and the top ten hold around 1%. The sample comprised PBMCs or T cells enriched from blood (not recorded which). The receptors here all came from a young woman who had recovered from COVID-19. Each CDR3 is given with its conserved first and last residue. The D gene is left open where the match is weak. Clone size is stated in some rows and not others, as once, few, many or a class when expanded.

>.|TRBV10-3|TRBJ1-3|12|.
TGTGCCATAGGGGGCTCTGGAAACACCATATATTTT
CAIGGSGNTIYF
>.|TRBV9|TRBJ2-5|16|.
TGTGCCAGCAGCGTAGCCTACGACACGTCTCAAGAGACCCAGTACTTC
CASSVAYDTSQETQYF
>.|TRBV28|TRBJ2-7|15|.
TGTGCCAGCAGTGAACAGGGGGGGATATCCTACGAGCAGTACTTC
CASSEQGGISYEQYF
>once|TRBV6-2/TRBV6-3|TRBJ2-5|15|.
TGTGCCAGCAGTTCCCGGGACACCTGGGGAGAGACCCAGTACTTC
CASSSRDTWGETQYF
>.|TRBV7-3|TRBJ2-3|19|.
TGTGCCAGCAGCTTAAACAGGAGGCTAGTGGGGGGAAACACAGATACGCAGTATTTT
CASSLNRRLVGGNTDTQYF
>.|TRBV7-9|TRBJ1-2|13|TRBD1
TGTGCCAGCAGCGACAGGGAGTACTATGGCTACACCTTC
CASSDREYYGYTF
>.|TRBV5-1|TRBJ2-1|18|TRBD2
TGCGCCAGCAGCATCGCCCCTTTAGCGGGAGGGCCTTACAATGAGCAGTTCTTC
CASSIAPLAGGPYNEQFF
>.|TRBV6-5|TRBJ1-2|15|.
TGTGCCAGCAGTTACGCGGGTACACGTGGCTATGGCTACACCTTC
CASSYAGTRGYGYTF
>.|TRBV2|TRBJ2-7|13|TRBD2
TGTGCCAGCAGTTTACTAGCGGCCTACGAGCAGTACTTC
CASSLLAAYEQYF
>.|TRBV11-2|TRBJ1-2|14|TRBD1
TGTGCCAGCAGCTTAGCGGGACAGGGCTCTGGCTACACCTTC
CASSLAGQGSGYTF
>once|TRBV7-8|TRBJ1-2|14|.
TGTGCCAGCAGCCCCCGGGGGGGATTCTATGGCTACACCTTC
CASSPRGGFYGYTF
>.|TRBV7-9|TRBJ2-3|13|.
TGTGCCAGCAGGGATGGGGGGACAGATACGCAGTATTTT
CASRDGGTDTQYF
>.|TRBV25-1|TRBJ2-1|13|.
TGTGCCAGCAGTGATATCAGGGGAAATGAGCAGTTCTTC
CASSDIRGNEQFF
>.|TRBV18|TRBJ1-4|16|TRBD1
TGTGCCAGCTCATCAACAGGGGAGCGGGCTAATGAAAAACTGTTTTTT
CASSSTGERANEKLFF
>.|TRBV28|TRBJ1-4|16|TRBD1
TGTGCCAGCAGTCCCAATAGGGGACAGGGGGACGAAAAACTGTTTTTT
CASSPNRGQGDEKLFF
>.|TRBV30|TRBJ1-4|15|TRBD1
TGTGCCTGGAGCCGAACAGGGGTTATTAATGAAAAACTGTTTTTT
CAWSRTGVINEKLFF
>.|TRBV6-1|TRBJ1-2|13|TRBD1
TGTGCCAGCAGTGACCCGGGACAGAAGGGCACCACCTTC
CASSDPGQKGTTF
>few|TRBV5-1|TRBJ1-2|11|.
TGCGCCAGCAGCTCAGGATCTGGCTACACCTTC
CASSSGSGYTF
>.|TRBV6-6|TRBJ2-7|17|.
TGTGCCAGCAGTCCCGGAGGAGGGTGGTTAGGTATCAACGAGCAGTACTTC
CASSPGGGWLGINEQYF
>.|TRBV7-2|TRBJ1-5|15|.
TGTGCCAGCAGCTTAGTGGGAGGGAGCAATCAGCCCCAGCATTTT
CASSLVGGSNQPQHF
>.|TRBV6-5|TRBJ1-6|14|TRBD1
TGTGCCAGCGCTCTCGACAGGGTCGGTTCACCCCTCCACTTT
CASALDRVGSPLHF
>.|TRBV2|TRBJ2-1|15|TRBD2
TGTGCCAGCAGTTGGACTAGTCCTACGTACAATGAGCAGTTCTTC
CASSWTSPTYNEQFF
>.|TRBV10-3|TRBJ1-1|16|.
TGTGCCATCAGTGAGTCCAGGCAGACCATGAACACTGAAGCTTTCTTT
CAISESRQTMNTEAFF
>.|TRBV9|TRBJ2-2|17|.
TGTGCCAGCACTAACTTCGGCTCGGCAGGGCTCACCGGGGAGCTGTTTTTT
CASTNFGSAGLTGELFF
>.|TRBV7-9|TRBJ2-3|14|.
TGTGCCAGCAGCCTCAGACAGGGCACAGATACGCAGTATTTT
CASSLRQGTDTQYF
>once|TRBV29-1|TRBJ2-1|13|.
TGCAGCGTTATCGTCCCTCGCTACAATGAGCAGTTCTTC
CSVIVPRYNEQFF
>.|TRBV27|TRBJ2-2|13|.
TGTGCCAGCAGTTTCGGACATTCCGGGGAGCTGTTTTTT
CASSFGHSGELFF
>.|TRBV10-3|TRBJ2-7|13|.
TGTGCCATCAGTGAGTACGCGGAGTACGAGCAGTACTTC
CAISEYAEYEQYF
>.|TRBV30|TRBJ2-2|16|.
TGTGCCTGGAGTCCTGACAGTGTGCCGTCCACCGGGGAGCTGTTTTTT
CAWSPDSVPSTGELFF
>.|TRBV11-1|TRBJ2-7|16|TRBD1
TGTGCCAGCAGCCTATCGGGACAGGGGACGATTTACGAGCAGTACTTC
CASSLSGQGTIYEQYF
>.|TRBV7-9|TRBJ2-7|14|TRBD2
TGTGCCAGCAGCTTAGCAGGACTAGCTTACGAGCAGTACTTC
CASSLAGLAYEQYF
>once|TRBV6-5|TRBJ1-1|13|.
TGTGCCGTAACGGCACAGGGTGACACTGAAGCTTTCTTT
CAVTAQGDTEAFF
>.|TRBV5-1|TRBJ2-7|16|TRBD2
TGCGCCAGCAGCTACCGGGGACTAGCGGGAGGGTACGAGCAGTACTTC
CASSYRGLAGGYEQYF
>.|TRBV7-3|TRBJ2-1|13|TRBD2
TGTGCCAGCAGCAGCCGAGATGGGACTAAGAAGTTCTTC
CASSSRDGTKKFF
>once|TRBV5-6|TRBJ2-4|14|.
TGTGCCAGCAGCCTCGGGGTAGGTGAGACCATTCAGTACTTC
CASSLGVGETIQYF
>.|TRBV7-9|TRBJ2-2|13|.
TGTGCCAGCAGGTCGGGGGGCGGCGGGGAGCTGTTTTTT
CASRSGGGGELFF
>.|TRBV28|TRBJ2-5|11|.
TGTGCCAGCAGCCGGTCAGAGACCCAGTACTTC
CASSRSETQYF
>.|TRBV5-8|TRBJ2-3|17|.
TGTGCCAGCAGCTTCGTTCCCGGAAGGAGGGAACGAGATACGCAGTATTTT
CASSFVPGRRERDTQYF
>.|TRBV28|TRBJ1-2|14|TRBD1
TGTGCCAGCAGTTTAACGGACAGGGGCTATGGCTACACCTTC
CASSLTDRGYGYTF
>few|TRBV29-1|TRBJ2-1|15|TRBD1
TGCAGCGGTGGGACAGCTCCAAGCTCCTACAATGAGCAGTTCTTC
CSGGTAPSSYNEQFF
>once|TRBV7-9|TRBJ2-3|17|TRBD1
TGTGCCAGCAGCAACCGACAGGGATTGAAAGATTTGGATACGCAGTATTTT
CASSNRQGLKDLDTQYF
>.|TRBV11-2|TRBJ2-1|14|.
TGTGCCAGCAGTTTTGCGGGATCCTACAATGAGCAGTTCTTC
CASSFAGSYNEQFF
>.|TRBV7-2|TRBJ1-4|15|TRBD1
TGTGCCAGCAGCAGTTCAGGGGGGTTGTATGAAAAACTGTTTTTT
CASSSSGGLYEKLFF
>.|TRBV30|TRBJ2-3|13|.
TGTGCCTGGACCTCTAGTTCGGCAGATACGCAGTATTTT
CAWTSSSADTQYF
>.|TRBV4-1|TRBJ1-6|18|.
TGCGCCAGCAGCCAAGGGGGCGGATTAGGAATCGATAATTCACCCCTCCACTTT
CASSQGGGLGIDNSPLHF
>.|TRBV9|TRBJ2-7|15|TRBD2
TGTGCCAGCAGCGTAGGTTCTAGCGGGTCCTACGAGCAGTACTTC
CASSVGSSGSYEQYF
>.|TRBV5-4|TRBJ2-5|14|TRBD2
TGTGCCAGCAGCTTAGCGGGAGTAGGGGAGACCCAGTACTTC
CASSLAGVGETQYF
>once|TRBV28|TRBJ1-6|16|.
TGTGCCAGCAGGTCCCCGGGGGGAGGGGATAATTCACCCCTCCACTTT
CASRSPGGGDNSPLHF
>.|TRBV19|TRBJ1-1|16|.
TGTGCCAGTAGTATCCCGACCAAGCTCTGGGGGGGTGAAGCTTTCTTT
CASSIPTKLWGGEAFF
>.|TRBV15|TRBJ1-1|15|.
TGTGCCACCAGCAGAGATACAGATCCCACCACTGAAGCTTTCTTT
CATSRDTDPTTEAFF
>.|TRBV4-1|TRBJ1-6|15|TRBD1
TGCGCCAGCAGCCAAACGGGACAGTTCAATTCACCCCTCCACTTT
CASSQTGQFNSPLHF
>once|TRBV30|TRBJ2-2|17|.
TGTGCCTGGAGTGTACTTAGGGGGGGCTTTGGCACCGGGGAGCTGTTTTTT
CAWSVLRGGFGTGELFF
>.|TRBV6-5|TRBJ2-7|15|TRBD1
TGTGCCAGCAAAATAACCGGGACAGGGCCCTACGAGCAGTACTTC
CASKITGTGPYEQYF
>.|TRBV6-2/TRBV6-3|TRBJ1-2|15|.
TGTGCCAGCAGTGCCGGACAGCATCTGATCTATGGCTACACCTTC
CASSAGQHLIYGYTF
>.|TRBV6-2/TRBV6-3|TRBJ1-2|12|.
TGTGCCAGCAGTTACTACGGCGGAGGCTACACCTTC
CASSYYGGGYTF
>once|TRBV7-3|TRBJ1-1|14|.
TGTGCCAGCAGCAGCACCCCCCTCGGCACTGAAGCTTTCTTT
CASSSTPLGTEAFF
>.|TRBV19|TRBJ1-5|16|.
TGTGCCAGTAGTCTAAACGGGATTGCCTGGGGTCAGCCCCAGCATTTT
CASSLNGIAWGQPQHF
>once|TRBV7-9|TRBJ1-2|14|.
TGTGCCAGCAGCTTAGGTCTAGGGGTCTATGGCTACACCTTC
CASSLGLGVYGYTF
>.|TRBV5-1|TRBJ2-7|12|.
TGCGCCAGCCGAAAAGGACTAAACGAGCAGTACTTC
CASRKGLNEQYF
>.|TRBV5-6|TRBJ2-2|14|.
TGTGCCAGCAGCTTTAACAGCTGGACCGGGGAGCTGTTTTTT
CASSFNSWTGELFF